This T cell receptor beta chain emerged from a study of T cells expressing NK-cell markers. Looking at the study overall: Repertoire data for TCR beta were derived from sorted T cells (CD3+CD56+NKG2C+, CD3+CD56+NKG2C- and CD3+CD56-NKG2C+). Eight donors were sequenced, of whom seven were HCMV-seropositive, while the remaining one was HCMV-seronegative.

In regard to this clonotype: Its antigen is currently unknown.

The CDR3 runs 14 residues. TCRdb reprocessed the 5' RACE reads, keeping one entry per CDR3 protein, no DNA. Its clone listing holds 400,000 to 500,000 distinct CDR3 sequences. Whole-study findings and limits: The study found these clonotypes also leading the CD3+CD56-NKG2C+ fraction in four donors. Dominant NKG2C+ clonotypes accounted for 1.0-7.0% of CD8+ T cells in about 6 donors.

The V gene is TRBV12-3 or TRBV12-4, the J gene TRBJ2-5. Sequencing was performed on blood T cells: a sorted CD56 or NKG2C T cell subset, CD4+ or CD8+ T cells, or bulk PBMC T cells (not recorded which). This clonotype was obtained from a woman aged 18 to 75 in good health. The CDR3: CASSPSLLQETQYF.